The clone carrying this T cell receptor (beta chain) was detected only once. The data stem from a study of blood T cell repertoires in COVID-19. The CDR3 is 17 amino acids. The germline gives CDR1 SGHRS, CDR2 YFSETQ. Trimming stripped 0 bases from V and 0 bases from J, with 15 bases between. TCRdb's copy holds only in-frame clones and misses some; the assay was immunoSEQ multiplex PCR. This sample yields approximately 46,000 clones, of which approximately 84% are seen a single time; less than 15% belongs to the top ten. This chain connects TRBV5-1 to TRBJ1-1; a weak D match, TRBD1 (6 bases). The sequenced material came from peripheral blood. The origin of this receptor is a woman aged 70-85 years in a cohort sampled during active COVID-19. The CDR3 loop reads CASSLALTGMMNTEAFF. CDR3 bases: TGCGCCAGCAGCTTGGCCCTGACAGGTATGATGAACACTGAAGCTTTCTTT.